What follows is one TCR beta chain and its context. What it recognizes is unknown. Data came from immunoSEQ multiplex PCR; TCRdb stores just in-frame clones and leaves some out. The sample has fewer than 35,000 clones, 75% to 90% seen once. The data were taken from a study of T cells in localized non-small cell lung cancer. General study points: As only one tumor region underwent sequencing, heterogeneity remains possible. Detection in adjacent lung was observed for a median 57 of the top 100 tumor clones. An association was observed between higher blood T cell density and longer overall survival. Uninvolved adjacent lung had the highest recorded T cell clonality, with tumor below it.

CDR1 and CDR2 (germline): SGHVS, FQNEAQ. This CDR3 spans 16 amino acids. The V and J ends lost 0 bases and 6 bases respectively, with 15 bases between them. This receptor was taken from a man aged 40-75 years with stage III lung adenocarcinoma. Sequenced material: peripheral blood mononuclear cells, taken before any cancer treatment. The chain combines TRBV7-8 with TRBJ2-1, with a tentative D call TRBD2 (6 bases). For the CDR3, the DNA is TGTGCCAGCAGCTTAGCCACGGGGGTTAGGAGCAATGAGCAGTTCTTC. Translation: CASSLATGVRSNEQFF.